The 18 T cell receptor beta chains reported below all come from one sample, sequenced in a study of beta chain features in type 1 diabetes. The sequenced template was cDNA made from the entire isolated RNA. The data were produced by immunoSEQ multiplex PCR, yet TCRdb's version contains in-frame clones alone and is incomplete. This sample has over 65,000 clones, with roughly 31% found just once. Sequencing was performed on stem cell memory CD4+ T cells from blood. All receptors derive from a woman younger than 30 in good health.

This chain links TRBV16 with TRBJ1-5, with 9 bases aligning to TRBD1. Germline assignment: CDR1 KGHSY and CDR2 FQNENV. V was clipped by 4 bases and J by 6 bases; unmatched bases: 4. The CDR3 contains 14 residues. CDR3 residues: CASSPGTGSQPQHF. CDR3 bases: TGTGCCAGCAGCCCCGGGACAGGGAGTCAGCCCCAGCATTTT.

This chain uses TRBV7-2 with TRBJ1-1, with D possibly matching TRBD1 (5 bases). The CDR3 loop spans 14 amino acids. Trimming removed 5 bases from V and 6 bases from J, with 16 bases in between. CDR1 SGHTA and CDR2 FQGNSA come from the germline V gene. CDR3 sequence: CASSQSPWGAEAFF. The CDR3 DNA is TGTGCCAGCAGCCAGTCGCCGTGGGGGGCTGAAGCTTTCTTT.

This rearrangement joins TRBV7-2 to TRBJ1-4, with 9 bases fitting TRBD1. The CDR3 covers 14 residues. After removal of 5 bases from V and 5 bases from J, the junction contained 3 bases not matched to a gene. Germline CDR1 reads SGHTA; CDR2 reads FQGNSA. The CDR3 sequence is CASSLGQGNEKLFF. CDR3 in DNA: TGTGCCAGCAGCCTGGGACAGGGCAATGAAAAACTGTTTTTT.

This clone appeared a few times. The rearrangement links TRBV5-1 to TRBJ2-1; 8 bases are shared with TRBD2. The CDR3 is 16 residues long. Per germline, CDR1 SGHRS and CDR2 YFSETQ. Unmatched junction bases numbered 15, after V lost 4 bases and J lost 9 bases. The CDR3 reads CASSRENGGGRGEQFF. In DNA, the CDR3 is TGCGCCAGCAGCAGAGAGAACGGGGGGGGTCGCGGTGAGCAGTTCTTC.

The chain has TRBV30 and TRBJ1-1, with a possible D match to TRBD1 (5 bases). Germline V gene data show CDR1 as GTSNPN and CDR2 as SVGIG (reference sequence). V was pared by 0 bases and J by 2 bases, with 10 bases between. The CDR3 is made up of 14 amino acids. The DNA for the CDR3 is TGTGCCTGGAGTGTGTGGGGGACTAACACTGAAGCTTTCTTT. Protein product: CAWSVWGTNTEAFF.

V gene TRBV29-1 combines with J gene TRBJ2-1; 10 bases fit TRBD1. Trimming cost V 4 bases and J 3 bases; bases outside gene matches: 0. Germline V lookup: CDR1 SQVTM, CDR2 ANQGSEA. The CDR3 is made up of 13 amino acids. The CDR3 sequence: CSVGTGGYNEQFF. Written as DNA, the CDR3 is TGCAGCGTTGGGACAGGGGGCTACAATGAGCAGTTCTTC.

This clone was seen only a few times. This rearrangement joins TRBV11-3 to TRBJ2-2, with a tentative D call TRBD1 (6 bases). CDR3 length: 16 residues. V lost 5 bases and J lost 3, with 16 bases in between. Germline V gives CDR1 SGHNT, CDR2 YENEEA. The CDR3 nucleotides are TGTGCCAGCAGCCCCATGGGACAAGTGTACACCGGGGAGCTGTTTTTT. Translated: CASSPMGQVYTGELFF.

This chain joins TRBV6-5 and TRBJ2-3; 7 bases fit TRBD1. Per germline, CDR1 MNHEY and CDR2 SVGAGI. Trimming removed 6 bases from V and 3 bases from J; junction bases left unmatched: 3. There are 13 residues in the CDR3. The CDR3 protein is CASSRQGTDTQYF. In DNA form, the CDR3 reads TGTGCCAGCAGCCGACAGGGTACAGATACGCAGTATTTT.

The chain couples TRBV7-2 to TRBJ2-3, with D maybe TRBD2 (7 bases). Germline V gene sequence: CDR1 SGHTA, CDR2 FQGNSA. The CDR3 loop spans 16 amino acids. Trimming left V 5 bases short and J 0 bases short, with 15 bases between. This CDR3 reads CASSQVAGASTDTQYF. CDR3 nucleotide sequence: TGTGCCAGCAGCCAAGTGGCGGGGGCAAGCACAGATACGCAGTATTTT.

This clone was counted only a few times. The rearrangement joins TRBV19 to TRBJ2-4, with a tentative D call TRBD2 (6 bases). Trimming stripped 5 bases from V and 0 bases from J, with 11 bases between. Germline V lookup: CDR1 LNHDA, CDR2 SQIVND (reference sequence). The CDR3 length is 15 residues. CDR3 region: CASSSLGGAKNIQYF. The CDR3 nucleotides read TGTGCCAGTAGTTCCCTCGGGGGAGCCAAAAACATTCAGTACTTC.

As DNA, the CDR3 is TGTGCCAGCAGCCAAGATCTCCTAGCGGAAGAGCAGTACTTC. This sequence encodes CASSQDLLAEEQYF. The genes are TRBV4-2 and TRBJ2-7, with 7 bases aligning to TRBD2. The CDR3 spans 14 residues. Germline V gene data show CDR1 as LGHNA and CDR2 as YNFKEQ. Trimming cost V 0 bases and J 7 bases; bases outside gene matches: 6.

The chain couples TRBV4-1 to TRBJ2-7; weak D call: TRBD2 (5 bases). Trimming stripped 3 bases from V and 1 base from J, with 13 bases between. CDR1 is MGHRA and CDR2 is YSYEKL in the germline V gene. The CDR3 extends over 15 amino acids. This chain's CDR3 is CASSQGEGLSYEQYF. CDR3 coding DNA: TGCGCCAGCAGCCAGGGAGAGGGCCTATCCTACGAGCAGTACTTC.

This rearrangement joins TRBV5-6 to TRBJ2-5; TRBD1 is a possible D gene (5 bases). V lost 1 base, J lost 4 bases, and 14 bases lay in between. Germline CDR1 SGHDT, CDR2 YYEEEE. The CDR3 is made up of 15 amino acids. The CDR3 nucleotides are TGTGCCAGCAGCTTGAATTCTGGCAGGGCAGAGACCCAGTACTTC. Encoded protein: CASSLNSGRAETQYF.

This chain joins TRBV5-1 and TRBJ2-2; no clear D gene. Trimming pared 0 bases from V and 2 bases from J, leaving 8 bases between. CDR3 length equals 15 residues. CDR1 and CDR2 (germline): SGHRS, YFSETQ. The CDR3 bases are TGCGCCAGCAGCTTGGTTTCAGTCAACACCGGGGAGCTGTTTTTT. This sequence encodes CASSLVSVNTGELFF.

DNA of the CDR3: TGTGCCAGCAGTTCCACAGGGGGCTGGGAGAACACTGAAGCTTTCTTT. This translates into CASSSTGGWENTEAFF. V and J are TRBV27 and TRBJ1-1, with 9 positions matching TRBD1. Germline V gives CDR1 MNHEY, CDR2 SMNVEV (reference sequence). V lost 4 bases to trimming and J lost 1 base; unmatched junction nucleotides: 7. The CDR3 runs 16 residues.

This chain's CDR3 is CASKEFETQYF. The CDR3 DNA sequence: TGTGCCAGCAAAGAGTTTGAGACCCAGTACTTC. The chain employs TRBV2 and TRBJ2-5; D is uncertain. The germline CDR1 and CDR2 sequences are SNHLY and FYNNEI. This CDR3 has 11 amino acids. The V gene lost 7 bases and the J gene lost 5 bases, with 8 bases spanning the gap.

A few counts support this clone. This rearrangement joins TRBV7-9 to TRBJ2-1; maybe TRBD1 (5 bases). Trimming left V 1 base short and J 3 bases short, with 7 bases between. Germline assignment: CDR1 SEHNR and CDR2 FQNEAQ (reference sequence). CDR3 length equals 14 residues. The CDR3 loop is CASSLDRSYNEQFF. As DNA, the CDR3 is TGTGCCAGCAGCTTAGACAGGAGCTACAATGAGCAGTTCTTC.

V usage is TRBV11-2 and J usage is TRBJ2-5, with D maybe TRBD2 (5 bases). The CDR3 is 17 residues long. V was cut by 5 bases and J by 4 bases, with 23 bases left in between. From germline, CDR1 is SGHAT and CDR2 FQNNGV. CDR3 nucleotides: TGTGCCAGCAGCCCGTCCATGGGAGTAAGGGCGGGAGAGACCCAGTACTTC. Translation: CASSPSMGVRAGETQYF.